These T cell receptor beta chains were read from a single sample in a study of immune characterization of retroperitoneal liposarcoma. From the PCR reads, TCRdb called clonotypes with MiXCR, one entry per CDR3 protein. The profile covers roughly 11,000 distinct CDR3 sequences, with under 35% appearing a single time and around 8.3% taken by the ten largest. Sequenced input: tumor tissue. The receptors shown here come from a male donor with retroperitoneal liposarcoma. CDR3s include the opening cysteine and the closing phenylalanine or tryptophan. A D gene is named only where the DNA matches it firmly. Rows give clone size only sometimes, using once, few, many, or a class for an expanded clone.

clone size: NA; D gene: NA; J gene: TRBJ1-5; V gene: TRBV6-6; CDR3 DNA: TGTGCCAGCAGTTACAGGGACCCATCCATTTTTAATCAGCCCCAGCATTTT; CDR3 protein: CASSYRDPSIFNQPQHF
clone size: NA; D gene: TRBD2; J gene: TRBJ2-3; V gene: TRBV12-3/TRBV12-4; CDR3 DNA: TGTGCCAGCAGCCCATGGACTAGGGACGGCACGCAGTATTTT; CDR3 protein: CASSPWTRDGTQYF
clone size: NA; D gene: TRBD1; J gene: TRBJ2-1; V gene: TRBV27; CDR3 DNA: TGTGCCAGCAGCCAGACAGGGACCTACAATGAGCAGTTCTTC; CDR3 protein: CASSQTGTYNEQFF
clone size: large; D gene: TRBD2; J gene: TRBJ2-1; V gene: TRBV6-1; CDR3 DNA: TGTGCCAGCAGGACCGGGGCGGGGGGGACCTACGAGCAGTTCTTC; CDR3 protein: CASRTGAGGTYEQFF
clone size: NA; D gene: NA; J gene: TRBJ2-1; V gene: TRBV10-2; CDR3 DNA: TGCGCCAGCAGTGATCCGGGACTCGGGGAGGAGTTCTTC; CDR3 protein: CASSDPGLGEEFF
clone size: NA; D gene: NA; J gene: TRBJ2-7; V gene: TRBV6-1; CDR3 DNA: TGTGCCAGCACACCCGGATCCTACAATGAGCAGTACTTC; CDR3 protein: CASTPGSYNEQYF
clone size: NA; D gene: TRBD1; J gene: TRBJ2-3; V gene: TRBV7-4; CDR3 DNA: TGTGCCAGCACCCCCGACAGGGGAACAGATACGCAGTATTTT; CDR3 protein: CASTPDRGTDTQYF
clone size: many; D gene: NA; J gene: TRBJ2-5; V gene: TRBV6-1; CDR3 DNA: TGTGCCAGCAGTGACACCGAGGCGTACCAAGAGACCCAGTACTTC; CDR3 protein: CASSDTEAYQETQYF
clone size: NA; D gene: NA; J gene: TRBJ2-4; V gene: TRBV28; CDR3 DNA: TGTGCCAGCACCCCGGGGTATTCCTACAATGAGCAGTACTTC; CDR3 protein: CASTPGYSYNEQYF
clone size: medium-sized; D gene: NA; J gene: TRBJ2-1; V gene: TRBV27; CDR3 DNA: TGTGCCAGCCTTGAAAAGGCGGGGGCCTACGAGCAGTTCTTC; CDR3 protein: CASLEKAGAYEQFF
clone size: NA; D gene: TRBD1; J gene: TRBJ2-1; V gene: TRBV6-1; CDR3 DNA: TGTGCCAGCAGTGAACCGGGACAGGGCCTCTGGGAGCAGTTCTTC; CDR3 protein: CASSEPGQGLWEQFF
clone size: medium-sized; D gene: NA; J gene: TRBJ2-1; V gene: TRBV7-6; CDR3 DNA: TGTGCCAGCAGCTTAGAAGTCCAGTTCGCCGAGCAGTTCTTC; CDR3 protein: CASSLEVQFAEQFF
clone size: many; D gene: NA; J gene: TRBJ2-7; V gene: TRBV6-1; CDR3 DNA: TGTGCCAGCAGGGTCAGGGGGGAAGGTGAGCAGTACTTC; CDR3 protein: CASRVRGEGEQYF
clone size: few; D gene: TRBD2; J gene: TRBJ2-4; V gene: TRBV6-1; CDR3 DNA: TGTGCCAGCAGTGAAAGGACTAGCGGGAGCTGGGAGCAGTACTTC; CDR3 protein: CASSERTSGSWEQYF
clone size: many; D gene: TRBD1; J gene: TRBJ2-3; V gene: TRBV6-1; CDR3 DNA: TGTGCCAGCAGGGAATACCCCGGGACAGGGAGTGATACGCAGTATTTT; CDR3 protein: CASREYPGTGSDTQYF
clone size: few; D gene: NA; J gene: TRBJ2-5; V gene: TRBV5-1; CDR3 DNA: TGCGCCAGCAGCTTGGGCGACAGGAGTTTTACGGATGAGCAGTACTTC; CDR3 protein: CASSLGDRSFTDEQYF
clone size: medium-sized; D gene: NA; J gene: TRBJ2-5; V gene: TRBV7-8; CDR3 DNA: TGTGCCAGCAGCTTGGGACCAACTCCCACTGAGAAAGAGACCCAGTACTTC; CDR3 protein: CASSLGPTPTEKETQYF
clone size: NA; D gene: NA; J gene: TRBJ2-5; V gene: TRBV6-1; CDR3 DNA: TGTGCCACCGGGAGTCTGAGCGGACAAGAGACCCAGTACTTC; CDR3 protein: CATGSLSGQETQYF
clone size: many; D gene: NA; J gene: TRBJ2-3; V gene: TRBV11-3; CDR3 DNA: TGTGCCAGCAGCGTACACGGTAGCACAGATACGCAGTATTTT; CDR3 protein: CASSVHGSTDTQYF
clone size: NA; D gene: TRBD2; J gene: TRBJ2-4; V gene: TRBV27; CDR3 DNA: TGTGCCAGCAGTTTATATAGCGGGTTAGCCAAAAACATTCAGTACTTC; CDR3 protein: CASSLYSGLAKNIQYF
clone size: few; D gene: NA; J gene: TRBJ2-1; V gene: TRBV6-6; CDR3 DNA: TGTGCCAGCAGTTACACCTCGACAGGACTAGGAGAGCAGTTCTTC; CDR3 protein: CASSYTSTGLGEQFF
clone size: NA; D gene: TRBD2; J gene: TRBJ2-4; V gene: TRBV6-1; CDR3 DNA: TGTGCCAGCAGTTCCCGGGGAGCGGGAGGCGTACGAGCCAAAAACATTCAGTACTTC; CDR3 protein: CASSSRGAGGVRAKNIQYF
clone size: NA; D gene: NA; J gene: TRBJ1-5; V gene: TRBV12-5; CDR3 DNA: TGTGCTAGTGGGATACCACCGGGCCCCGAGCATTTT; CDR3 protein: CASGIPPGPEHF
clone size: medium-sized; D gene: NA; J gene: TRBJ2-2; V gene: TRBV7-2; CDR3 DNA: TGTGCCAGCAGCTCCGAGGGTGGGAACACCGGGGAGCTGTTTTTT; CDR3 protein: CASSSEGGNTGELFF
clone size: NA; D gene: TRBD1; J gene: TRBJ2-1; V gene: TRBV28; CDR3 DNA: TGTGCCAGCAACCCGGGACAGATAAACAATGAGCAGTTCTTC; CDR3 protein: CASNPGQINNEQFF
clone size: many; D gene: TRBD1; J gene: TRBJ2-3; V gene: TRBV6-1; CDR3 DNA: TGTGCCAGCAGACCTAGACAGGGAAGAGATACGCAGTATTTT; CDR3 protein: CASRPRQGRDTQYF
clone size: few; D gene: TRBD2; J gene: TRBJ2-7; V gene: TRBV6-6; CDR3 DNA: TGTGCCAGCAGTTACGTCGGGGGGACCTACAATGAGCAGTACTTC; CDR3 protein: CASSYVGGTYNEQYF
clone size: NA; D gene: TRBD2; J gene: TRBJ2-4; V gene: TRBV11-3; CDR3 DNA: TGTGCCAGCAGCGACCGGACTAGCGGGAGGGCGAATGAGCAGTACTTC; CDR3 protein: CASSDRTSGRANEQYF
clone size: NA; D gene: TRBD1; J gene: TRBJ2-1; V gene: TRBV24-1; CDR3 DNA: TGTGCCACCAGTGATCAGGACAGGGCGGAGACCCAGTTCTTC; CDR3 protein: CATSDQDRAETQFF
clone size: NA; D gene: TRBD1; J gene: TRBJ2-6; V gene: TRBV11-3; CDR3 DNA: TGTGCCAGCAGCGCCGGGACAGGGGCCGGGGCCAACGTCCTGACTTTC; CDR3 protein: CASSAGTGAGANVLTF
clone size: many; D gene: TRBD1; J gene: TRBJ2-7; V gene: TRBV6-6; CDR3 DNA: TGTGCCAGCAGTTACTCTACTCCGGGACAGGGGGGTGAGCAGTACTTC; CDR3 protein: CASSYSTPGQGGEQYF
clone size: many; D gene: NA; J gene: TRBJ2-1; V gene: TRBV6-1; CDR3 DNA: TGTGCCAGCAGTCAAAACTCCCGCTACGAGCAGTTCTTC; CDR3 protein: CASSQNSRYEQFF
clone size: once; D gene: TRBD2; J gene: TRBJ2-5; V gene: TRBV12-3/TRBV12-4; CDR3 DNA: TGTGCCAGCAGTTTTCTCAGGGGGCGACTAGCGGGAGAGACCCAGTACTTC; CDR3 protein: CASSFLRGRLAGETQYF
clone size: few; D gene: TRBD1; J gene: TRBJ2-2; V gene: TRBV27; CDR3 DNA: TGTGCCAGCAGTTCCGAGACAGGGCCCGGGGAGCTGTTTTTT; CDR3 protein: CASSSETGPGELFF
clone size: medium-sized; D gene: NA; J gene: TRBJ2-2; V gene: TRBV7-2; CDR3 DNA: TGTGCCAGCAGACGCCTAACCGGGGAGCTGTTTTTT; CDR3 protein: CASRRLTGELFF
clone size: NA; D gene: NA; J gene: TRBJ1-1; V gene: TRBV4-3; CDR3 DNA: TGCGCCAGCAGGCGCAGCAACACAATGAACACTGAAGCTTTCTTT; CDR3 protein: CASRRSNTMNTEAFF
clone size: many; D gene: NA; J gene: TRBJ1-5; V gene: TRBV7-2; CDR3 DNA: TGTGCCAGCAGTGGGGTCATCAATCAGCCCCAGCATTTT; CDR3 protein: CASSGVINQPQHF
clone size: few; D gene: NA; J gene: TRBJ2-1; V gene: TRBV10-1; CDR3 DNA: TGCGCCAGCAGTGCCGTCAGGGACCGTGAGCAGTTCTTC; CDR3 protein: CASSAVRDREQFF
clone size: few; D gene: TRBD2; J gene: TRBJ2-7; V gene: TRBV6-1; CDR3 DNA: TGTGCCAGCCAGACTAGCGGGAGTTTGTATGAGCAGTACTTC; CDR3 protein: CASQTSGSLYEQYF
clone size: once; D gene: NA; J gene: TRBJ2-7; V gene: TRBV27; CDR3 DNA: TGTGCCAGCAGCCGCCTAGGCGGCGAGCAGTACTTC; CDR3 protein: CASSRLGGEQYF
clone size: many; D gene: TRBD1; J gene: TRBJ2-1; V gene: TRBV11-2; CDR3 DNA: TGTGCCAGCAGCTTAGTCGTTGGGACAGGGAACCTTGAGCAGTTCTTC; CDR3 protein: CASSLVVGTGNLEQFF
clone size: NA; D gene: NA; J gene: TRBJ2-1; V gene: TRBV6-1; CDR3 DNA: TGTGCCAGCTACACTAGCCTGTCTTACAATGAGCAGTTCTTC; CDR3 protein: CASYTSLSYNEQFF
clone size: few; D gene: NA; J gene: TRBJ1-1; V gene: TRBV6-1; CDR3 DNA: TGTGCCAGCAATCGAGGGAACACTGAAGCTTTCTTT; CDR3 protein: CASNRGNTEAFF
clone size: NA; D gene: TRBD1; J gene: TRBJ2-7; V gene: TRBV11-2; CDR3 DNA: TGTGCCAGCACCCTATCACAGGGGGGATACGAGCAGTACTTC; CDR3 protein: CASTLSQGGYEQYF
clone size: NA; D gene: NA; J gene: TRBJ2-1; V gene: TRBV6-5; CDR3 DNA: TGTGCCAGCAGTTACACAGGGAACAATGAGCAGTTCTTC; CDR3 protein: CASSYTGNNEQFF
clone size: NA; D gene: NA; J gene: TRBJ1-6; V gene: TRBV6-4; CDR3 DNA: TGTGCCAGCAGTAGGACAAGGGATTCACCCCTCCACTTT; CDR3 protein: CASSRTRDSPLHF
clone size: many; D gene: TRBD2; J gene: TRBJ2-7; V gene: TRBV7-2; CDR3 DNA: TGTGCCAGCAGCACGAGGGCGGGAGCGGTACACAATGAGCAGTACTTC; CDR3 protein: CASSTRAGAVHNEQYF
clone size: NA; D gene: NA; J gene: TRBJ2-7; V gene: TRBV12-3/TRBV12-4; CDR3 DNA: TGTGCCAGCAGTTTCCTCAGGGCAAATGAGCAGTACTTC; CDR3 protein: CASSFLRANEQYF
clone size: NA; D gene: NA; J gene: TRBJ2-1; V gene: TRBV6-1; CDR3 DNA: TGTGCCAGCAGTGAAGTAGGACTATTCATTGAGTTCTTC; CDR3 protein: CASSEVGLFIEFF
clone size: medium-sized; D gene: NA; J gene: TRBJ2-7; V gene: TRBV7-2; CDR3 DNA: TGTGCCAGCAGCCTCGACGGGGGCTACGAGCAGTACTTC; CDR3 protein: CASSLDGGYEQYF
clone size: NA; D gene: TRBD2; J gene: TRBJ2-1; V gene: TRBV6-8; CDR3 DNA: TGTGCCAGCAACAGACTAGCGGGAGGGTTAGAGACCCAGTTCTTC; CDR3 protein: CASNRLAGGLETQFF
clone size: NA; D gene: NA; J gene: TRBJ2-7; V gene: TRBV12-3/TRBV12-4; CDR3 DNA: TGTGCCAGCAGTCCCTCTAGGGTTCGTGAGCAGTACTTC; CDR3 protein: CASSPSRVREQYF
clone size: medium-sized; D gene: TRBD1; J gene: TRBJ2-7; V gene: TRBV7-2; CDR3 DNA: TGTGCCAGCAGCTGGGACAGGGGGCAATACGAGCAGTACTTC; CDR3 protein: CASSWDRGQYEQYF